These 13 T cell receptor beta chains originate from one sample sequenced in a study of CD4 T cells in relation to SARS-CoV-2 and coronaviruses. TCRdb's table, derived via immunoSEQ multiplex PCR, lists solely in-frame clones and lacks some. The data contain 30,000 to 45,000 clones, approximately 88% of them seen just once; the ten biggest clones take up less than 10%. Specimen: memory CD4+ T cells from PBMCs. All receptors derive from an adult with COVID-19.

This clone was recorded a few times. As DNA, the CDR3 is TGTGCCAGCAGCTTGACAGGGAATATCGGCGATGAGCAGTTCTTC. Translating it yields CASSLTGNIGDEQFF. This chain joins TRBV11-3 and TRBJ2-1; 7 bases match TRBD1. Looked up from germline, CDR1 is SGHNT and CDR2 is YENEEA. The V gene end was trimmed by 3 bases and the J gene end by 8 bases; junction bases not matched to a gene: 10. CDR3 length: 15 residues. Based on the CDR3 plus reference TRBV11-3 and TRBJ2-1, the full variable domain is EAGVVQSPRYKIIEKKQPVAFWCNPISGHNTLYWYLQNLGQGPELLIRYENEEAVDDSQLPKDRFSAERLKGVDSTLKIQPAELGDSAVYLCASSLTGNIGDEQFFGPGTRLTVL.

The V call is TRBV2, the J call TRBJ1-1, with D hard to call. Per germline, CDR1 SNHLY and CDR2 FYNNEI. V shed 8 bases and J shed 0 bases, with 13 bases lying between them. This CDR3 contains 14 residues. CDR3 nucleotides: TGTGCCAGCCGAAGGTTGACCCTGAACACTGAAGCTTTCTTT. Residues: CASRRLTLNTEAFF. The complete variable domain, with remaining parts taken from reference TRBV2 and TRBJ1-1, reads EPEVTQTPSHQVTQMGQEVILRCVPISNHLYFYWYRQILGQKVEFLVSFYNNEISEKSEIFDDQFSVERPDGSNFTLKIRSTKLEDSAMYFCASRRLTLNTEAFFGQGTRLTVV.

J is TRBJ1-2 and V is TRBV9; TRBD1 aligns across 7 bases. The J segment lost 7 bases and the V segment lost 4 bases, leaving 13 bases of the junction unmatched. The CDR3 is 15 residues long. The germline gives CDR1 SGDLS, CDR2 YYNGEE. The CDR3 reads CASSPQGGALGGYTF. The DNA for the CDR3 is TGTGCCAGCAGCCCGCAGGGGGGGGCGCTTGGTGGCTACACCTTC.

This clone was counted only a few times. The chain is built from TRBV7-9 and TRBJ2-2; D call uncertain. This CDR3 contains 12 residues. Germline V gene sequence: CDR1 SEHNR, CDR2 FQNEAQ (reference sequence). V lost 7 bases and J lost 5, with 8 bases in between. The CDR3 sequence: CASTLGTGELFF. CDR3 sequence (DNA): TGTGCCAGCACCCTTGGTACCGGGGAGCTGTTTTTT.

This chain connects TRBV27 to TRBJ1-4, with TRBD1 matching over 7 bases. Trimming removed 10 bases from V and 5 bases from J; junction bases left unmatched: 10. The CDR3 covers 14 residues. Germline CDR1 is MNHEY and CDR2 is SMNVEV (reference sequence). The DNA for the CDR3 is TGTGCCACCAGAGAGAGGGGGCAAAATGAAAAACTGTTTTTT. Amino acid sequence: CATRERGQNEKLFF.

This clone came up once. The gene calls are TRBV7-6 and TRBJ2-7, with 9 bases that match TRBD1. Trimming removed 5 bases from V and 4 bases from J; junction bases left unmatched: 6. Germline V gene lookup returns CDR1 SGHVS and CDR2 FNYEAQ. This CDR3 is 14 amino acids long. The CDR3 is CASSARDRAYEQYF. CDR3 DNA: TGTGCCAGCAGCGCCCGGGACAGGGCGTACGAGCAGTACTTC.

This sequence joins TRBV11-3 and TRBJ1-6; D not certain. The CDR3 is 16 amino acids. Between the trimmed V and J ends, which lost 5 bases and 0 bases, there was a span of 11 bases. Germline CDR1 reads SGHNT; CDR2 reads YENEEA. The CDR3 here is CASSLRESSYNSPLHF. The CDR3 DNA reads as TGTGCCAGCAGCCTACGGGAGAGCTCCTATAATTCACCCCTCCACTTT.

The rearrangement uses TRBV9 and TRBJ2-1; TRBD2 matches 10 bases. Germline V lookup: CDR1 SGDLS, CDR2 YYNGEE. J lost 4 bases, V lost 0 bases, and 4 bases had no gene match. CDR3 size: 16 residues. The CDR3 DNA sequence: TGTGCCAGCAGCGTAGGAGCGGGGGGGGTGTACAATGAGCAGTTCTTC. Translating it yields CASSVGAGGVYNEQFF. Combining the CDR3 with reference TRBV9 and TRBJ2-1 gives the whole variable domain DSGVTQTPKHLITATGQRVTLRCSPRSGDLSVYWYQQSLDQGLQFLIQYYNGEERAKGNILERFSAQQFPDLHSELNLSSLELGDSALYFCASSVGAGGVYNEQFFGPGTRLTVL.

The rearrangement joins TRBV7-8 to TRBJ1-1; D unclear. V was clipped by 1 base and J by 3 bases, with 15 bases between them. The CDR3 has 16 residues. Germline V lookup: CDR1 SGHVS, CDR2 FQNEAQ. CDR3 nucleotides: TGTGCCAGCAGCTTAGGAGTAGGGCTTGGAGACACTGAAGCTTTCTTT. Residues: CASSLGVGLGDTEAFF.

The V call is TRBV19, the J call TRBJ1-1; no definite D call. The CDR3 has 11 amino acids. CDR1 and CDR2 from the germline V gene are LNHDA and SQIVND (reference sequence). V was pared by 7 bases and J by 2 bases, with 5 bases between. The DNA for the CDR3 is TGTGCCAGTACCTTTAACACTGAAGCTTTCTTT. This translates into CASTFNTEAFF.

The chain carries TRBV5-1 and TRBJ2-1, with 8 bases lining up with TRBD1. Losses at the gene ends were 5 bases for V and 8 bases for J; bases not matched to a gene: 9. The CDR3 spans 14 residues. The V gene's germline CDR1 is SGHRS and CDR2 YFSETQ. The DNA of the CDR3 is TGCGCCAGCAGGCCCGCACAGGGGGGCCATGAGCAGTTCTTC. It is translated as CASRPAQGGHEQFF.

The gene calls are TRBV7-2 and TRBJ2-3; TRBD2 aligns across 14 bases. Unmatched junction bases numbered 2, after V lost 1 base and J lost 2 bases. This CDR3 is built from 17 residues. CDR1 is SGHTA and CDR2 is FQGNSA in the germline V gene. For the CDR3, the DNA is TGTGCCAGCAGCTTAGGACTAGCGGGGGGGTACACAGATACGCAGTATTTT. Residues: CASSLGLAGGYTDTQYF.

The gene calls are TRBV12-3 or TRBV12-4 and TRBJ1-3; D is unresolved. This CDR3 has 13 amino acids. Trimming stripped 2 bases from V and 9 bases from J, with 11 bases between. CDR3 nucleotides: TGTGCCAGCAGTTTACTGGGAGCCAGCACCATATATTTT. Translated: CASSLLGASTIYF.